The 5 T cell receptor beta chains presented below share a single source sample, sequenced in a study of cytomegalovirus exposure and HLA in healthy donors. The PCR made use of 60 Vbeta and 13 Jbeta primers. Sequencing used immunoSEQ multiplex PCR; TCRdb keeps in-frame clones, though not all of them. The sample includes some 120,000 clones, roughly four fifths of them seen just once. Sequenced sample: PBMCs. These receptors were obtained from a woman aged 45 to 65 in good health and CMV-seropositive.

Details on this clone: The junction departs from germline at one end; a sequencing error may be responsible. V usage is TRBV5-1 and J usage is TRBJ1-3; TRBD1 agrees at 8 bases. Germline loops: CDR1 SGHRS, CDR2 YFSETQ. The CDR3 totals 16 residues. CDR3 nucleotides: TGCGCCCGCAGCTTGGGGGACAGGTCATCAGGAAACACCATATATTTT. Translating gives CARSLGDRSSGNTIYF.

J is TRBJ2-3 and V is TRBV18; 7 nucleotides agree with TRBD2. CDR3 length equals 18 residues. CDR1 and CDR2 from the germline V gene are KGHSH and LQKENI. The trim removed 5 bases at V and 2 bases at J, leaving 16 bases unmatched. CDR3 coding DNA: TGTGCCAGCTCAGCTGCCCGGGGGGACCCTCTATTCACAGATACGCAGTATTTT. Protein: CASSAARGDPLFTDTQYF.

The CDR3 DNA is TGTGCCAGCAGCCAGGGGACTAGCAATGAGCAGTTCTTC. Amino acids: CASSQGTSNEQFF. The V call is TRBV11-3, the J call TRBJ2-1; 8 bases match TRBD2. Germline CDR1 and CDR2: SGHNT and YENEEA. With V trimmed by 5 bases and J by 6 bases, 3 bases remained unmatched. The CDR3 is 13 amino acids.

This chain links TRBV7-2 with TRBJ1-1, with TRBD1 matching over 8 bases. Germline assignment: CDR1 SGHTA and CDR2 FQGNSA. The CDR3 loop spans 13 amino acids. The J segment lost 5 bases and the V segment lost 5 bases, leaving 4 bases of the junction unmatched. The CDR3 region has the DNA TGTGCCAGCAGCCAACAGGGGGGAACTGAAGCTTTCTTT. Its translation: CASSQQGGTEAFF. Full variable domain (remainder filled in from reference TRBV7-2 and TRBJ1-1): GAGVSQSPSNKVTEKGKDVELRCDPISGHTALYWYRQSLGQGLEFLIYFQGNSAPDKSGLPSDRFSAERTGGSVSTLTIQRTQQEDSAVYLCASSQQGGTEAFFGQGTRLTVV.

The CDR3 coding sequence is TGTGCCAGCGTTAAGGGCGGCGGGAACTATGGCTACACCTTC. Translating gives CASVKGGGNYGYTF. The chain is built from TRBV6-5 and TRBJ1-2; D is unresolved. The CDR3 spans 14 residues. V was shortened by 8 bases and J by 2 bases, with 15 bases between the two germline ends. CDR1 is MNHEY, CDR2 SVGAGI, per germline.